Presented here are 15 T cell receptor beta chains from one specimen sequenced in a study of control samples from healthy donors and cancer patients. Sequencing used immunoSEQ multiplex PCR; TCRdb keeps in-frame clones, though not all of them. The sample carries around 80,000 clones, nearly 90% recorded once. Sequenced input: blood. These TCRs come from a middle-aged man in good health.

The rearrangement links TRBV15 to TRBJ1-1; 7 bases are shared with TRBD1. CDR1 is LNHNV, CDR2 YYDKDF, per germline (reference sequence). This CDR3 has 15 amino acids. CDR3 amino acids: CATQQGGGMNTEAFF. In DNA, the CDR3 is TGTGCGACCCAGCAGGGGGGAGGCATGAACACTGAAGCTTTCTTT.

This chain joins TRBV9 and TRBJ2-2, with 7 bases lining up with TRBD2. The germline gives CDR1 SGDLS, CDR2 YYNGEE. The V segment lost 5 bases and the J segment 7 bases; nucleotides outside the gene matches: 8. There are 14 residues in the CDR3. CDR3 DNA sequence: TGTGCCAGCAGTCTAAGCGGGGCCGGCGGGGAGCTGTTTTTT. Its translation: CASSLSGAGGELFF.

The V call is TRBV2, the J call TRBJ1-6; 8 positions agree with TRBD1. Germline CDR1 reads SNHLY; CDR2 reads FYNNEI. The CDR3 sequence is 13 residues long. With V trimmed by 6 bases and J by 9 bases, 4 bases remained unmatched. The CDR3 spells CASSRDRGSPLHF. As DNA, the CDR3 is TGTGCCAGCAGCCGCGACAGGGGTTCACCCCTCCACTTT.

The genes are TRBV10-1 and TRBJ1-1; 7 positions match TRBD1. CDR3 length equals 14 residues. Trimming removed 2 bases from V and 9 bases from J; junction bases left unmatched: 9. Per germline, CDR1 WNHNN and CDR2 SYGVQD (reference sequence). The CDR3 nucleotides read TGCGCCAGCAGTGAGCCAGGGACAGCTTCAAAAGCTTTCTTT. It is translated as CASSEPGTASKAFF.

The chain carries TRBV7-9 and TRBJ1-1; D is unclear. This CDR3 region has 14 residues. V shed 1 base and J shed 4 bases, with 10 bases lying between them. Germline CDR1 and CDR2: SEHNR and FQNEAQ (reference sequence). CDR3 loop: CASSLEGGSTEAFF. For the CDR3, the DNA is TGTGCCAGCAGCTTAGAGGGAGGGTCCACTGAAGCTTTCTTT.

The CDR3 sequence: CASSEYTGSGNTIYF. CDR3 sequence (DNA): TGTGCCAGTAGTGAATATACAGGCTCTGGAAACACCATATATTTT. The J gene is TRBJ1-3, the V gene TRBV19; D is perhaps TRBD1 (5 bases). Looked up from germline, CDR1 is LNHDA and CDR2 is SQIVND (reference sequence). V was pared by 5 bases and J by 0 bases, with 11 bases between. The CDR3 is 15 amino acids.

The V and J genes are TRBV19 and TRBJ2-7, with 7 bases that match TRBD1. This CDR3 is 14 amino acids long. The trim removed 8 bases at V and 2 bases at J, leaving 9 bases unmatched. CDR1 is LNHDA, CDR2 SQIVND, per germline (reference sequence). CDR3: CASSRSGGAYEQYF. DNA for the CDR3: TGTGCCAGTTCACGGTCAGGGGGAGCCTACGAGCAGTACTTC.

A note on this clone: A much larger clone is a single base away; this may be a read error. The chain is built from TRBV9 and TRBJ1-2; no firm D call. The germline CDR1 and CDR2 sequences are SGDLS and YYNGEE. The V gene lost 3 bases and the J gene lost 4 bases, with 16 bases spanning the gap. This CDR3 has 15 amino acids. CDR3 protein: CASSAGQDYSYGYTF. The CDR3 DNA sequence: TGTGCCAGCAGCGCGGGCCAGGACTACTCCTATGGCTACACCTTC.

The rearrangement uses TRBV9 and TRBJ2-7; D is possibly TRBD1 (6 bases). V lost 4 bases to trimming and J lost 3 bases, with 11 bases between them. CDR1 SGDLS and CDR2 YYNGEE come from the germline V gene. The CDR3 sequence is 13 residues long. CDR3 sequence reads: CASSPARGYEQYF. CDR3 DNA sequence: TGTGCCAGCAGCCCGGCCAGGGGCTACGAGCAGTACTTC.

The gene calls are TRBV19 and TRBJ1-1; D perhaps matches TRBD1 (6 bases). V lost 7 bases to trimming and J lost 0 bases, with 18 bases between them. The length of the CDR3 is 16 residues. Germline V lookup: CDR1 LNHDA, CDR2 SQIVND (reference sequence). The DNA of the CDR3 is TGTGCCAGTAAGGAGGGGGTTTACTTCATGAACACTGAAGCTTTCTTT. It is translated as CASKEGVYFMNTEAFF. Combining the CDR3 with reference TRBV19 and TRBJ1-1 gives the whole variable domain DGGITQSPKYLFRKEGQNVTLSCEQNLNHDAMYWYRQDPGQGLRLIYYSQIVNDFQKGDIAEGYSVSREKKESFPLTVTSAQKNPTAFYLCASKEGVYFMNTEAFFGQGTRLTVV.

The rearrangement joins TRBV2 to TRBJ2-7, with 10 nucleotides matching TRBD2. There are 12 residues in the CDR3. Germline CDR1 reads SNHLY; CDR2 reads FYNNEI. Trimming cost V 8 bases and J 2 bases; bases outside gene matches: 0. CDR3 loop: CASLAGAYEQYF. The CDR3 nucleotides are TGTGCCAGCCTAGCGGGGGCCTACGAGCAGTACTTC.

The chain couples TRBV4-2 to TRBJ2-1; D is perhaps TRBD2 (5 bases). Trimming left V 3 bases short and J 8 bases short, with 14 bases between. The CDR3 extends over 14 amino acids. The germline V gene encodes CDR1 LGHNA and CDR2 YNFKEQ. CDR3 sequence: CASSHLEDGDEQFF. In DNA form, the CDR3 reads TGTGCCAGCAGCCACCTGGAGGATGGTGATGAGCAGTTCTTC.

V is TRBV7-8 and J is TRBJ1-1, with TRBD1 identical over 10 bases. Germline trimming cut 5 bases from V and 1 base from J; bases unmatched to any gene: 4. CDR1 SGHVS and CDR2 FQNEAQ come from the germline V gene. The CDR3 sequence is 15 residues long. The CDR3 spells CASSPRTGGNTEAFF. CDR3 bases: TGTGCCAGCAGCCCCCGGACAGGGGGGAACACTGAAGCTTTCTTT.

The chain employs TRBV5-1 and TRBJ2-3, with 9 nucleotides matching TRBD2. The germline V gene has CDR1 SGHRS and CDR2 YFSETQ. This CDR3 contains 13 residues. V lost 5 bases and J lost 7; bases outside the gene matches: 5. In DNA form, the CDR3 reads TGCGCCAGCAGTAAGGGACTAGCAAATACGCAGTATTTT. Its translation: CASSKGLANTQYF.

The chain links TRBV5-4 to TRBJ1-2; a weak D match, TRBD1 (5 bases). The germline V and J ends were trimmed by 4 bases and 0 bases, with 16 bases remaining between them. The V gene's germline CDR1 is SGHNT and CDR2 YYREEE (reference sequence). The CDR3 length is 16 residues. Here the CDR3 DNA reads TGTGCCAGCAGCCTCGGGGGGGGGAACCCTAACTATGGCTACACCTTC. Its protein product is CASSLGGGNPNYGYTF.